Sequencing of this T cell receptor (beta chain) was carried out in a study of T cells in localized non-small cell lung cancer. Some clones are missing from TCRdb's copy, which holds only in-frame ones; the method was immunoSEQ multiplex PCR. The repertoire consists of roughly 30,000 clones, with 91% occurring once and the leading ten covering over 25%. Deletions cut 4 bases from V and 5 bases from J, with 14 bases between. This CDR3 has 14 residues. From germline, CDR1 is SGHTS and CDR2 YDEGEE. This sequence originates from a female donor older than 55 with stage I lung adenocarcinoma. This sample comprised peripheral blood, obtained before any cancer treatment. This chain connects TRBV5-8 to TRBJ2-3; D not certain. CDR3 coding DNA: TGTGCCAGCAGCCCTAATTCAGTCAGAGATACGCAGTATTTT. Translating it yields CASSPNSVRDTQYF.